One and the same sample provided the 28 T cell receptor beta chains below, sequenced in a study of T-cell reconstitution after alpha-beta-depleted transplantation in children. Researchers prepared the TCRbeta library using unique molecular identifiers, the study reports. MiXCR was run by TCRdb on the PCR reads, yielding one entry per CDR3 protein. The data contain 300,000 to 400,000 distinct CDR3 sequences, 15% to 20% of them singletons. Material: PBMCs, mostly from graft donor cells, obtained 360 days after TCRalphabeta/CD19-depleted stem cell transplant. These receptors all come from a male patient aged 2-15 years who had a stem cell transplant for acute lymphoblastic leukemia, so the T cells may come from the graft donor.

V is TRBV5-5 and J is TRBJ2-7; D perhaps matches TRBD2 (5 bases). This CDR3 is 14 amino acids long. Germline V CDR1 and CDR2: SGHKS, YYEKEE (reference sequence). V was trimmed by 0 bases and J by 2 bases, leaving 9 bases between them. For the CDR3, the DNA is TGTGCCAGCAGCTTGGCTCTAGCCCCCTACGAGCAGTACTTC. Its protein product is CASSLALAPYEQYF.

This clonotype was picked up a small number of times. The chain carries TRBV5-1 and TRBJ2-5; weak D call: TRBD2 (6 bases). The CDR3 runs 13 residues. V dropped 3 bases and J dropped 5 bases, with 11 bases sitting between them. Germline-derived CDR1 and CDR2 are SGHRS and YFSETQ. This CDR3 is CASSWEVEETQYF. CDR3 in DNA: TGCGCCAGCAGCTGGGAGGTGGAGGAGACCCAGTACTTC.

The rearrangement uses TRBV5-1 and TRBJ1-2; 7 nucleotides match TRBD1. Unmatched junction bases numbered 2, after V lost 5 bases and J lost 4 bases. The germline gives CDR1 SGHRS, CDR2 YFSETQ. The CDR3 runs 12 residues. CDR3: CASRGQSYGYTF. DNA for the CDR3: TGCGCCAGCAGGGGACAGTCCTATGGCTACACCTTC. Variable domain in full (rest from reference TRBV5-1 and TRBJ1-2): KAGVTQTPRYLIKTRGQQVTLSCSPISGHRSVSWYQQTPGQGLQFLFEYFSETQRNKGNFPGRFSGRQFSNSRSEMNVSTLELGDSALYLCASRGQSYGYTFGSGTRLTVV.

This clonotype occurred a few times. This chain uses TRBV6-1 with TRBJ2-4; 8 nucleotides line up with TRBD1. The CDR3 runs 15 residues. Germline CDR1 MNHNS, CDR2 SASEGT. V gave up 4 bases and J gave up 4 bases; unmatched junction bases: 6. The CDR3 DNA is TGTGCCAGCAGTGCCTCTAGGACAGGGAAAAACATTCAGTACTTC. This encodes CASSASRTGKNIQYF.

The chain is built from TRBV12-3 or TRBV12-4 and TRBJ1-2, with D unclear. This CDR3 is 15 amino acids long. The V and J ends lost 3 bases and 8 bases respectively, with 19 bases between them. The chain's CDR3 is CASSFSYTVLRGYTF. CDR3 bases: TGTGCCAGCAGTTTTAGCTATACAGTTTTGCGAGGCTACACCTTC.

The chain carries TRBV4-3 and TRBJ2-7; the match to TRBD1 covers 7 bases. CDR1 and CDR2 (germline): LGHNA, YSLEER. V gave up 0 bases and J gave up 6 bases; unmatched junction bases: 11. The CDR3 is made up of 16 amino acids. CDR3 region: CASSQDLRQGKTEQYF. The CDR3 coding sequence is TGCGCCAGCAGCCAAGATTTGCGACAGGGTAAGACCGAGCAGTACTTC.

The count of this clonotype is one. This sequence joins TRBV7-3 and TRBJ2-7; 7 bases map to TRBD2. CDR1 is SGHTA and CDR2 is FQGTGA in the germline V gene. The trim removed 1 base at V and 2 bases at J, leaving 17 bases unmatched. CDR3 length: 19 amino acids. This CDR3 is CASSLKPSGHRNRTYEQYF. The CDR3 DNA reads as TGTGCCAGCAGCTTAAAGCCTAGCGGACATAGAAACAGGACCTACGAGCAGTACTTC.

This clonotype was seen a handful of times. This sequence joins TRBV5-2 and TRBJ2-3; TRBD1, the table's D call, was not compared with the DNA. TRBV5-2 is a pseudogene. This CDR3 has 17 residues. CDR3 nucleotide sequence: TGTGCCATGGGCCTGGGTCCGGGACAGGTAATGCAAGATACGCAGTATTTT. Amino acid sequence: CAMGLGPGQVMQDTQYF.

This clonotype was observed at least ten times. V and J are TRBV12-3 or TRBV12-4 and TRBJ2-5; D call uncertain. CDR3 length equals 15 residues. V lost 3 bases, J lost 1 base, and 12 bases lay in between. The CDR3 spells CASSFDWAVQETQYF. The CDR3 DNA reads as TGTGCCAGCAGTTTTGACTGGGCAGTCCAAGAGACCCAGTACTTC.

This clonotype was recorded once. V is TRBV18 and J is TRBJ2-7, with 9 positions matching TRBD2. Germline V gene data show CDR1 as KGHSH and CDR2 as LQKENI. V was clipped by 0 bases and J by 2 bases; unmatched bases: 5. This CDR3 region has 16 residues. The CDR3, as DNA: TGTGCCAGCTCACCACCTGCGGCTAGCGGGGCCTACGAGCAGTACTTC. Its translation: CASSPPAASGAYEQYF.

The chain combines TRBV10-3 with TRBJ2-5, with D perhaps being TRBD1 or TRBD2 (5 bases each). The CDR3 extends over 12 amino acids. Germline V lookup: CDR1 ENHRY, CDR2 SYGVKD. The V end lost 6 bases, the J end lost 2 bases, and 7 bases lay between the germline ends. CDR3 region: CAIRGPQETQYF. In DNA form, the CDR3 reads TGTGCCATCAGGGGACCTCAAGAGACCCAGTACTTC.

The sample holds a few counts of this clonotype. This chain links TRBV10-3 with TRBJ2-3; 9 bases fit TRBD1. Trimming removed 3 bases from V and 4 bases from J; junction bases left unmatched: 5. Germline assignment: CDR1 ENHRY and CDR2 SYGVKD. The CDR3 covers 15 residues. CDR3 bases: TGTGCCATCAGTGAAGGGGACAGGGTAGCAGATACGCAGTATTTT. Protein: CAISEGDRVADTQYF.

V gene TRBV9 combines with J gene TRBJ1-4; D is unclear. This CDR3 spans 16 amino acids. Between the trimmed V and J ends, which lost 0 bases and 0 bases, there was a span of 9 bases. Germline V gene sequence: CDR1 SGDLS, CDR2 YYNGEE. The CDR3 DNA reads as TGTGCCAGCAGCGTAGCTCCCTATGCAACTAATGAAAAACTGTTTTTT. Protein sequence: CASSVAPYATNEKLFF.

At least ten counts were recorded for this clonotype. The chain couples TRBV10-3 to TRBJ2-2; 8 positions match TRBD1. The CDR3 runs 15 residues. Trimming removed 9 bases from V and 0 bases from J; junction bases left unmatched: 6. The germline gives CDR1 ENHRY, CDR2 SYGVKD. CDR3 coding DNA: TGTGCCATAGAAAGGACAGGGTCGAACACCGGGGAGCTGTTTTTT. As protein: CAIERTGSNTGELFF.

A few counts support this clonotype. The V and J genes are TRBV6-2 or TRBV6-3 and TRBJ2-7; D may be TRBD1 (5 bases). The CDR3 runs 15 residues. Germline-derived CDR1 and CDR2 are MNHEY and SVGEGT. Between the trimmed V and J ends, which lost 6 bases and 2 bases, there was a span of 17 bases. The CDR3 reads CASSPSQGRTYEQYF. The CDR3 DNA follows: TGTGCCAGCAGCCCCTCCCAGGGAAGGACCTACGAGCAGTACTTC.

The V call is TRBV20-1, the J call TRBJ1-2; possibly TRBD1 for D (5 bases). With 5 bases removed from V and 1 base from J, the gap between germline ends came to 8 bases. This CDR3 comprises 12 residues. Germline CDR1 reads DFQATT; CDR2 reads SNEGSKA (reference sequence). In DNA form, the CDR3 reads TGCAGTGCTCGGGGACGTAACTATGGCTACACCTTC. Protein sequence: CSARGRNYGYTF.

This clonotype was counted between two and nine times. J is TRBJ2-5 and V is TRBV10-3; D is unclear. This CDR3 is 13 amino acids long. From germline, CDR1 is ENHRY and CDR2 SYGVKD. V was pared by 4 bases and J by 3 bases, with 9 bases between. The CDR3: CAISVGSKETQYF. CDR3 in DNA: TGTGCCATCAGTGTTGGCAGCAAAGAGACCCAGTACTTC.

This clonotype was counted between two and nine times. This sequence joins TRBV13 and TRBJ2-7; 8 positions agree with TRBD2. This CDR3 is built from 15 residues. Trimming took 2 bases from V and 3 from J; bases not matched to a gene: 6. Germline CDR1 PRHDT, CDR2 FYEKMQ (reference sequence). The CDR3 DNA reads TGTGCCAGCAGCTTAAAACTAGCGGTAAACTACGAGCAGTACTTC. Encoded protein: CASSLKLAVNYEQYF.

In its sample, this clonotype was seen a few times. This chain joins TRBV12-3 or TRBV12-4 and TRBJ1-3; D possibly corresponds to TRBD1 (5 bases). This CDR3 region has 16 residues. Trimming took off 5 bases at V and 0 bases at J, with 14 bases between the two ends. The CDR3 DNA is TGTGCCAGCAGTACCGGGTTCGGGGCCTCTGGAAACACCATATATTTT. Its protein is CASSTGFGASGNTIYF.

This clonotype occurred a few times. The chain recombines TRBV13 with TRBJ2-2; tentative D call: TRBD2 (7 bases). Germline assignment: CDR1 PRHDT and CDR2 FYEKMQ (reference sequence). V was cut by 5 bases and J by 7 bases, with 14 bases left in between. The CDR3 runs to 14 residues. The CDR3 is CASSLRGGIGELFF. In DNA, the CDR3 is TGTGCCAGCAGCCTGAGGGGGGGCATCGGGGAGCTGTTTTTT.

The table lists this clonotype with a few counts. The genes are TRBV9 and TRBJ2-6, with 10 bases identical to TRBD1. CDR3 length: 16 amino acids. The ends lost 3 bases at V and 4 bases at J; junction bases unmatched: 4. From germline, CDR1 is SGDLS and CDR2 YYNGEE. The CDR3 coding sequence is TGTGCCAGCAGCGGCGACAGGGGGCCCGGGGCCAACGTCCTGACTTTC. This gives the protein CASSGDRGPGANVLTF.

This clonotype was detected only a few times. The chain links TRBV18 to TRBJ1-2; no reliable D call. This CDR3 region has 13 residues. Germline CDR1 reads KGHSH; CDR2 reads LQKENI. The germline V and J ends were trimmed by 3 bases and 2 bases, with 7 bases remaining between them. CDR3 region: CASSPELNYGYTF. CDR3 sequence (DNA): TGTGCCAGCTCACCGGAGCTGAACTATGGCTACACCTTC.

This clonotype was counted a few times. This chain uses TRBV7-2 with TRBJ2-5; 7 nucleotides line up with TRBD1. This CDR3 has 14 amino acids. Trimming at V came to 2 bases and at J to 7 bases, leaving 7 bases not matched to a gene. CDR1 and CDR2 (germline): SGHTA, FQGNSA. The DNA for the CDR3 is TGTGCCAGCAGCTTACCTGGGACAGAAGTGACCCAGTACTTC. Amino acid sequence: CASSLPGTEVTQYF.

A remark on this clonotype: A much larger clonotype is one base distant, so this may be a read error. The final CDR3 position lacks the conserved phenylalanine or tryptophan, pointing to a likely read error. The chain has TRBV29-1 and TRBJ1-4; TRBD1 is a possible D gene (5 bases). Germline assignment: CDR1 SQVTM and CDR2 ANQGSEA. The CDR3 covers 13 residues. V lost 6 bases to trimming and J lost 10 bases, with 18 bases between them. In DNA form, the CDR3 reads TGCAGCGTACAACAGGCAACTGACGTAAAACTGTTTTAT. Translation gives CSVQQATDVKLFY.

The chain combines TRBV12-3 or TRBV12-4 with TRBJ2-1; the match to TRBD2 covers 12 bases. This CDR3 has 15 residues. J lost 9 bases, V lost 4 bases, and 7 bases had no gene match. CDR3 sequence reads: CASSSSGRAASEQFF. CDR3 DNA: TGTGCCAGCAGTTCTAGCGGGAGGGCCGCGAGTGAGCAGTTCTTC.

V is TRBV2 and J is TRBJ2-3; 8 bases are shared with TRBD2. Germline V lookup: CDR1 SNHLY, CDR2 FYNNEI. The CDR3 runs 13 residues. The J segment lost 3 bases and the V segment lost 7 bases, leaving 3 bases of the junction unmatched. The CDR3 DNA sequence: TGTGCCAGCATTCAGCGGGAGACAGATACGCAGTATTTT. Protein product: CASIQRETDTQYF.

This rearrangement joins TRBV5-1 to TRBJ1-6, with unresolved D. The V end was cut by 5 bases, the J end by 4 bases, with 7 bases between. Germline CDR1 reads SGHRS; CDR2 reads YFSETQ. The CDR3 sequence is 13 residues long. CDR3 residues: CASRVGYNSPLHF. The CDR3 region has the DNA TGCGCCAGCAGAGTAGGGTATAATTCACCCCTCCACTTT.

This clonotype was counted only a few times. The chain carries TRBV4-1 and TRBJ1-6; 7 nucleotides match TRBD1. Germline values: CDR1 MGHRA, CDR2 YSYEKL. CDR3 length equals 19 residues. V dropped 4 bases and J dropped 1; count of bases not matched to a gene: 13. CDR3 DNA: TGCGCCAGCAGCCGTCGAACAGGGGCGACGGAGTCCTATAATTCACCCCTCCACTTT. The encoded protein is CASSRRTGATESYNSPLHF.